Presented here are 10 T cell receptor beta chains from one specimen sequenced in a study of Ad26.COV2.S vaccination and SARS-CoV-2 variants. The data were produced by immunoSEQ multiplex PCR, yet TCRdb's version contains in-frame clones alone and is incomplete. The table lists about 460,000 clones, roughly nine tenths of them singletons, with more than 1.5% in the top ten. Treatment reported: roughly 19 received Ad26.COV2.S at low or high dose, single or two shots; a few received placebo; per-sample allocation not given. Sampling occurred on day 63 after the first vaccine or placebo injection. The source material was peripheral blood, sampled in a trial of Ad26.COV2.S vaccine versus placebo. All receptors derive from a person aged 18-65 years who received the Ad26.COV2.S COVID-19 vaccine or a placebo.

This sequence joins TRBV7-9 and TRBJ1-2; 12 bases align to TRBD1. The J segment lost 8 bases and the V segment lost 1 base, leaving 5 bases of the junction unmatched. The CDR3 has 15 amino acids. Looked up from germline, CDR1 is SEHNR and CDR2 is FQNEAQ (reference sequence). The CDR3 is CASSLGGQGAPGYTF. CDR3 in DNA: TGTGCCAGCAGCTTAGGGGGACAGGGGGCCCCCGGCTACACCTTC.

The chain links TRBV27 to TRBJ2-5; 11 nucleotides align to TRBD2. The CDR3 is 18 amino acids. Germline V gene sequence: CDR1 MNHEY, CDR2 SMNVEV (reference sequence). The junction had 16 bases not matched to a gene; V was cut back by 5 bases and J by 5 bases. CDR3 DNA sequence: TGTGCCAGCAGTCAAAGACAACGACTAGCGGGGAGGGTGGAGACCCAGTACTTC. It codes for CASSQRQRLAGRVETQYF.

The CDR3: CASSQDPPLPGNTIYF. The CDR3 DNA reads as TGTGCCAGCAGCCAAGATCCGCCGCTACCTGGAAACACCATATATTTT. The J gene is TRBJ1-3, the V gene TRBV3-1 (or the pseudogene TRBV3-2); D ambiguous. This CDR3 contains 16 residues. The germline gives CDR1 LGHDT, CDR2 YNNKEL (reference sequence). The ends were cut back, 0 bases at V and 2 bases at J, with 11 bases in the middle.

The chain recombines TRBV18 with TRBJ1-5; weak D call: TRBD1 (6 bases). Trimming shortened V by 2 bases and J by 6 bases, and 11 bases separated the two germline ends. The CDR3 is made up of 14 amino acids. Germline V lookup: CDR1 KGHSH, CDR2 LQKENI. CDR3 protein: CASSPIKGGQPQHF. CDR3 nucleotides: TGTGCCAGCTCACCAATCAAGGGGGGTCAGCCCCAGCATTTT.

This chain uses TRBV4-3 with TRBJ1-2; no firm D call. This CDR3 is 13 amino acids long. Looked up from germline, CDR1 is LGHNA and CDR2 is YSLEER. V lost 2 bases, J lost 8 bases, and 12 bases lay in between. The CDR3 reads CASSQLPPRGYTF. CDR3 nucleotide sequence: TGCGCCAGCAGCCAATTACCACCTCGGGGCTACACCTTC.

This clone appeared a few times. The rearrangement joins TRBV30 to TRBJ2-1; no definite D call. Germline CDR1 GTSNPN, CDR2 SVGIG (reference sequence). The CDR3 extends over 14 amino acids. V lost 0 bases and J 6 bases, leaving 12 bases between the germline ends. The CDR3 coding sequence is TGTGCCTGGAGTGTACTGGTCTTTGGCAATGAGCAGTTCTTC. Residues: CAWSVLVFGNEQFF. Full variable domain (remainder filled in from reference TRBV30 and TRBJ2-1): SQTIHQWPATLVQPVGSPLSLECTVEGTSNPNLYWYRQAAGRGLQLLFYSVGIGQISSEVPQNLSASRPQDRQFILSSKKLLLSDSGFYLCAWSVLVFGNEQFFGPGTRLTVL.

J is TRBJ1-1 and V is TRBV19; no firm D call. This CDR3 spans 13 amino acids. V was clipped by 7 bases and J by 11 bases, with 20 bases between them. Germline V gene data show CDR1 as LNHDA and CDR2 as SQIVND (reference sequence). The CDR3 bases are TGTGCCAGTACGAGTGATAGCGTCATCCCTGCTTTCTTT. It encodes CASTSDSVIPAFF.

This clone was recorded only once. The V and J genes are TRBV7-3 and TRBJ1-6, with D perhaps TRBD1 (5 bases). The CDR3 sequence is 15 residues long. The germline V and J ends were trimmed by 0 bases and 9 bases, with 12 bases remaining between them. CDR1 and CDR2 (germline): SGHTA, FQGTGA. The CDR3, as DNA: TGTGCCAGCAGCTTAACGAGCCAGGGCAGTTCACCCCTCCACTTT. It translates to CASSLTSQGSSPLHF.

The chain recombines TRBV29-1 with TRBJ2-3, with D uncertain. V was pared by 0 bases and J by 4 bases, with 5 bases between. CDR1 is SQVTM and CDR2 is ANQGSEA in the germline V gene. The CDR3 sequence is 12 residues long. Here the CDR3 DNA reads TGCAGCGTTGAAGAAAGGGCAGATACGCAGTATTTT. Translated: CSVEERADTQYF.

The chain has TRBV18 and TRBJ2-3, with 7 positions matching TRBD2. The CDR3 is 16 residues long. Germline CDR1 reads KGHSH; CDR2 reads LQKENI. Trimming removed 4 bases from V and 1 base from J; junction bases left unmatched: 8. The CDR3 is CASSLLASGGTDTQYF. In DNA form, the CDR3 reads TGTGCCAGCTCACTCCTTGCTAGCGGTGGCACAGATACGCAGTATTTT.